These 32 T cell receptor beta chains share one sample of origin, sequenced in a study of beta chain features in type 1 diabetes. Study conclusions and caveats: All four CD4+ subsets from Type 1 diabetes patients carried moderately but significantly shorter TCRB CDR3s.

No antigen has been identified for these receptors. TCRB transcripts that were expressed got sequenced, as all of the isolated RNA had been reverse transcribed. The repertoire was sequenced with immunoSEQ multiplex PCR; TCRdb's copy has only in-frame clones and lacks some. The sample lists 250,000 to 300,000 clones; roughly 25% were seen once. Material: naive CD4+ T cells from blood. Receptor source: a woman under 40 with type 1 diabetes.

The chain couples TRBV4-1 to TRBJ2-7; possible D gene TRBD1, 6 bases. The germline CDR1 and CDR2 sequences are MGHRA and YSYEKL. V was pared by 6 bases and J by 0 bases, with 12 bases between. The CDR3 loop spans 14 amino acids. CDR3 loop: CASRRRGTSYEQYF. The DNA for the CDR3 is TGCGCCAGCAGGAGAAGGGGGACCTCCTACGAGCAGTACTTC.

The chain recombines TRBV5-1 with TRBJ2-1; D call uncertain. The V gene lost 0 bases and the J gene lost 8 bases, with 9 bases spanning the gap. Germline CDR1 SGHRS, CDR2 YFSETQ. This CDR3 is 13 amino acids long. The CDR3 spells CASSLAGSDEQFF. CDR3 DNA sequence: TGCGCCAGCAGCTTGGCCGGTAGTGATGAGCAGTTCTTC.

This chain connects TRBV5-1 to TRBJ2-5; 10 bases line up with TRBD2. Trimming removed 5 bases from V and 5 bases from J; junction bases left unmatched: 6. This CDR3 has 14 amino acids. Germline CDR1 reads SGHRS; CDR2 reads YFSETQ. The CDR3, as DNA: TGCGCCAGCAGGGCTAGCGGGAGAGTCGAGACCCAGTACTTC. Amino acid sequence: CASRASGRVETQYF.

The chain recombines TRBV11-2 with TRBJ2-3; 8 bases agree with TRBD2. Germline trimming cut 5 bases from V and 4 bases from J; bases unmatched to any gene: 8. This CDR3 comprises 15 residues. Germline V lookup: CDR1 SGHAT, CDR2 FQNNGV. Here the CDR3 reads CASSGGLVFSDTQYF. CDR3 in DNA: TGTGCCAGCAGCGGGGGACTAGTGTTTTCAGATACGCAGTATTTT.

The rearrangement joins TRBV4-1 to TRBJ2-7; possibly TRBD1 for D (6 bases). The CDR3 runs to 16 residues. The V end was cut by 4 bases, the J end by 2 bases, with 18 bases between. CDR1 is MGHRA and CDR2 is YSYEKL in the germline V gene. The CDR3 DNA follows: TGCGCCAGCAGCCTTCTTCCCGTTAGACAGGCCTACGAGCAGTACTTC. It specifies CASSLLPVRQAYEQYF.

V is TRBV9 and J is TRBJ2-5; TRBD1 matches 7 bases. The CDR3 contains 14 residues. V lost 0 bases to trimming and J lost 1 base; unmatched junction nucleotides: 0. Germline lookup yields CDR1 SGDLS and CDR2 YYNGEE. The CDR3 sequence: CASSVEGAQETQYF. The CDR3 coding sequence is TGTGCCAGCAGCGTAGAGGGGGCCCAAGAGACCCAGTACTTC. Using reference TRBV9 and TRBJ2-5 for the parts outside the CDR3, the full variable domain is DSGVTQTPKHLITATGQRVTLRCSPRSGDLSVYWYQQSLDQGLQFLIQYYNGEERAKGNILERFSAQQFPDLHSELNLSSLELGDSALYFCASSVEGAQETQYFGPGTRLLVL.

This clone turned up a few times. The CDR3, as DNA: TGTGCCAGCAGCTTGCGACCTCTACAGGGGAGCTATGGCTACACCTTC. This codes for CASSLRPLQGSYGYTF. The V and J genes are TRBV5-4 and TRBJ1-2, with 7 bases that match TRBD1. Germline V lookup: CDR1 SGHNT, CDR2 YYREEE (reference sequence). The V and J ends lost 1 base and 4 bases, in that order; junction bases with no gene match: 10. The length of the CDR3 is 16 residues.

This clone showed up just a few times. This CDR3 is CAWSVGGYQPQHF. CDR3 sequence (DNA): TGTGCCTGGAGTGTCGGAGGGTATCAGCCCCAGCATTTT. V gene TRBV30 combines with J gene TRBJ1-5; D unclear. CDR1 is GTSNPN and CDR2 is SVGIG in the germline V gene (reference sequence). V was cut by 0 bases and J by 5 bases, with 8 bases left in between. The CDR3 has 13 residues.

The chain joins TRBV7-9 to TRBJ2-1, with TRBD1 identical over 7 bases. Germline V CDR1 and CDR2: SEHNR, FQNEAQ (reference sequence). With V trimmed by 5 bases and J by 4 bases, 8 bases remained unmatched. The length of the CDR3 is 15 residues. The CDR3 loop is CASSRRQGTYNEQFF. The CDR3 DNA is TGTGCCAGCAGCCGTAGACAGGGAACTTACAATGAGCAGTTCTTC. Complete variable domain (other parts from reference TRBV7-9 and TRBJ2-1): DTGVSQNPRHKITKRGQNVTFRCDPISEHNRLYWYRQTLGQGPEFLTYFQNEAQLEKSRLLSDRFSAERPKGSFSTLEIQRTEQGDSAMYLCASSRRQGTYNEQFFGPGTRLTVL.

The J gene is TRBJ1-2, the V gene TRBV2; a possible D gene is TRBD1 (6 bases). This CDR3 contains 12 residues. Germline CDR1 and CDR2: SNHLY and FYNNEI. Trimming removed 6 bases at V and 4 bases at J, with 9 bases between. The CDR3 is CASRRTVYGYTF. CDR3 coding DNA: TGTGCCAGCAGGCGGACAGTCTATGGCTACACCTTC.

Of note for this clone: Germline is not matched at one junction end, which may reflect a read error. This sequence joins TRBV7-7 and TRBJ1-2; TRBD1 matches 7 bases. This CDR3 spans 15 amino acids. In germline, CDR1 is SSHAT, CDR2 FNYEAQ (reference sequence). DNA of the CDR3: TGTGCTAGCAGCTCGTACAGGGGCTTTCGCTATGGCTACACCTTC. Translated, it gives CASSSYRGFRYGYTF.

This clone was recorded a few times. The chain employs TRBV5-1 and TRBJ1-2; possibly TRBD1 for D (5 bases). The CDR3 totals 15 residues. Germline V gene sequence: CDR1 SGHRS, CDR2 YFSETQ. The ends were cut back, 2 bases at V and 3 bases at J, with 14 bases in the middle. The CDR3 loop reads CASSFSGNGDYGYTF. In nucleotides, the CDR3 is TGCGCCAGCAGCTTTTCAGGGAATGGGGACTATGGCTACACCTTC.

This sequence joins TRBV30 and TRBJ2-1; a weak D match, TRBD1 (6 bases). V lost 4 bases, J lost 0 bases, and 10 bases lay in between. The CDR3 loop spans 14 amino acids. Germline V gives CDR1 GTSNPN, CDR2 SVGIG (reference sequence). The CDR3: CAWMAGDSYNEQFF. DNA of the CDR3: TGTGCCTGGATGGCAGGGGACTCCTACAATGAGCAGTTCTTC.

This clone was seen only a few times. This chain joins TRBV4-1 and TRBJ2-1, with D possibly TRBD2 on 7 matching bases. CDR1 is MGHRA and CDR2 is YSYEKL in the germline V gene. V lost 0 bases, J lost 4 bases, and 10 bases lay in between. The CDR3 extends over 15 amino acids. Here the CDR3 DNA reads TGCGCCAGCAGCCAAGATAGGGGGGGTTACAATGAGCAGTTCTTC. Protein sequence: CASSQDRGGYNEQFF.

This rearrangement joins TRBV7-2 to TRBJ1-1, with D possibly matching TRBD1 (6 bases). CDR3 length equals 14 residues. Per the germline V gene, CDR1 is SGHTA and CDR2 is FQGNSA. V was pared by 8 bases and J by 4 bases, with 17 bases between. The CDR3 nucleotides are TGTGCCAGCGGTAAGGGTAAAGGGGGCACTGAAGCTTTCTTT. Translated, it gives CASGKGKGGTEAFF.

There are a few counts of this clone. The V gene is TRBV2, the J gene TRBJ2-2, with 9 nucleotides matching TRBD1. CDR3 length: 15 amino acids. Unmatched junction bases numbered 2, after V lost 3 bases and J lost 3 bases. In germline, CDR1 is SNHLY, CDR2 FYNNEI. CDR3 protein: CASSEGDRDTGELFF. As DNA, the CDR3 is TGTGCCAGCAGTGAGGGGGACAGGGACACCGGGGAGCTGTTTTTT. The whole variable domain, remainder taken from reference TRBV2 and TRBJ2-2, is EPEVTQTPSHQVTQMGQEVILRCVPISNHLYFYWYRQILGQKVEFLVSFYNNEISEKSEIFDDQFSVERPDGSNFTLKIRSTKLEDSAMYFCASSEGDRDTGELFFGEGSRLTVL.

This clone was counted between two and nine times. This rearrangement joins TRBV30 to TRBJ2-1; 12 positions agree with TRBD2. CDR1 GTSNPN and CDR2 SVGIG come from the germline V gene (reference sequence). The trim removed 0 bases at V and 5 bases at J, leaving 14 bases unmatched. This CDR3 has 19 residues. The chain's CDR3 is CAWSVIPGTSGWNHNEQFF. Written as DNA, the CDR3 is TGTGCCTGGAGTGTTATCCCAGGGACTAGCGGGTGGAACCACAATGAGCAGTTCTTC.

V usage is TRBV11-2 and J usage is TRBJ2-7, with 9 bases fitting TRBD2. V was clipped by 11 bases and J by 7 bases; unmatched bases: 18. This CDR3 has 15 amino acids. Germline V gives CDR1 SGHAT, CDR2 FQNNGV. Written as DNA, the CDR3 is TGTGCCGTGGCAGGGGGACTAGCTTTCCTGGGGGAGCAGTACTTC. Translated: CAVAGGLAFLGEQYF.

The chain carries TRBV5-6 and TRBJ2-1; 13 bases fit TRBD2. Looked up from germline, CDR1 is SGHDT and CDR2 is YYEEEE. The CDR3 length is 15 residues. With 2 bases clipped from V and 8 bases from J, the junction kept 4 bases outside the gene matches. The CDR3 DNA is TGTGCCAGCAGCTTAAGCACTAGCGGGGGGGATGAGCAGTTCTTC. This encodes CASSLSTSGGDEQFF.

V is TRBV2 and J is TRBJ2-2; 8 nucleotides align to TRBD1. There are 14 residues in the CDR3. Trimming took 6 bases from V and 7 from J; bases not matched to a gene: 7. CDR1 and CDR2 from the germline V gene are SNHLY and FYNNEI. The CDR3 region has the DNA TGTGCCAGCAGCCTGACAGGGGACGGCGGGGAGCTGTTTTTT. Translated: CASSLTGDGGELFF.

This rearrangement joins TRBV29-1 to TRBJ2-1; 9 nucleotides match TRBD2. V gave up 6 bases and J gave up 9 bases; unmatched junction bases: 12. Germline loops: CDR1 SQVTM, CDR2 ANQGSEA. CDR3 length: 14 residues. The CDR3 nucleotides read TGCAGCGTAGTCACCGGGACTAGCCTGTCTGAGCAGTTCTTC. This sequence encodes CSVVTGTSLSEQFF.

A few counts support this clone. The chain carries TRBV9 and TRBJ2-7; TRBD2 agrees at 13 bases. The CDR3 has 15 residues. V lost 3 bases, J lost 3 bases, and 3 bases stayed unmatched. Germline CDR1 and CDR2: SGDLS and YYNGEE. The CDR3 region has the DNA TGTGCCAGCAGCGCCGGACTAGCGGGAGACTACGAGCAGTACTTC. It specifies CASSAGLAGDYEQYF.

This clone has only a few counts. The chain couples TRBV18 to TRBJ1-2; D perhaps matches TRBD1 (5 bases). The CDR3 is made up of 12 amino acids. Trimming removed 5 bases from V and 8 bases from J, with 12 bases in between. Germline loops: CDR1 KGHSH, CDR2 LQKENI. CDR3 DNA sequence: TGTGCCAGCTCATGGCAGGGTGGCGGCTACACCTTC. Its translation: CASSWQGGGYTF.

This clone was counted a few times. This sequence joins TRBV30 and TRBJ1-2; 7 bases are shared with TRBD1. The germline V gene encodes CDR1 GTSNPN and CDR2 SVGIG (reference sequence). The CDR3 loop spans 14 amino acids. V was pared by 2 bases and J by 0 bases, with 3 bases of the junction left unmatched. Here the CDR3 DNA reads TGTGCCTGGAGTCGGACAGGCACTAACTATGGCTACACCTTC. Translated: CAWSRTGTNYGYTF.

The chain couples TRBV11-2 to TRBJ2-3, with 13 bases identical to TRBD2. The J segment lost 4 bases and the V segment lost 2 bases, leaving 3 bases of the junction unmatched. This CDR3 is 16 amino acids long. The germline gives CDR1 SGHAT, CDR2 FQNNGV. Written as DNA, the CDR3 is TGTGCCAGCAGCTTACCCGGACTAGCGGGAGCAGATACGCAGTATTTT. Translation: CASSLPGLAGADTQYF.

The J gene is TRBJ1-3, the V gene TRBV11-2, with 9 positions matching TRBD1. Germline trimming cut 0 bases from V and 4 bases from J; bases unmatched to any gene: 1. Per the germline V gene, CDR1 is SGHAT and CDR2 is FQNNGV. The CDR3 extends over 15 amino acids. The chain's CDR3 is CASSLDGTGGNTIYF. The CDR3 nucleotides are TGTGCCAGCAGCTTAGATGGGACAGGGGGAAACACCATATATTTT.

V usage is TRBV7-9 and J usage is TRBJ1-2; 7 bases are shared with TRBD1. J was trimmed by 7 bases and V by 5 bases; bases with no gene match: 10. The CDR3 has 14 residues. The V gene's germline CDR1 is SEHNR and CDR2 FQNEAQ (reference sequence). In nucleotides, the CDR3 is TGTGCCAGCAGCCTACCGGGACAGCTCTTTGGCTACACCTTC. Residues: CASSLPGQLFGYTF.

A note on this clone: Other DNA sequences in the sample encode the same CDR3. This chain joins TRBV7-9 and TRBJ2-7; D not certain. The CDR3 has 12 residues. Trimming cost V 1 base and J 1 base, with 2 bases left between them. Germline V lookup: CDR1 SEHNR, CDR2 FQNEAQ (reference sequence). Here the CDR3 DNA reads TGTGCCAGCAGCTTAGTATCCTACGAGCAGTACTTC. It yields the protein CASSLVSYEQYF.

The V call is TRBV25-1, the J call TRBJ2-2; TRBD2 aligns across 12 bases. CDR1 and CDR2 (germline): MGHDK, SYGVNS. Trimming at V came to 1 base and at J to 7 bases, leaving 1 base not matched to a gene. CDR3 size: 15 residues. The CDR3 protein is CASSESSGRVGELFF. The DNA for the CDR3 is TGTGCCAGCAGTGAATCTAGCGGGAGGGTCGGGGAGCTGTTTTTT.

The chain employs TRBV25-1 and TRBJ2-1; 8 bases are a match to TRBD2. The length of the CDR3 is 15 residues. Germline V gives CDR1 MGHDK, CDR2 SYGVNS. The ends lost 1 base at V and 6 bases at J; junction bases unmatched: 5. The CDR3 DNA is TGTGCCAGCAGTGAATCAAGCGGGAGCGTCAATGAGCAGTTCTTC. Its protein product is CASSESSGSVNEQFF.

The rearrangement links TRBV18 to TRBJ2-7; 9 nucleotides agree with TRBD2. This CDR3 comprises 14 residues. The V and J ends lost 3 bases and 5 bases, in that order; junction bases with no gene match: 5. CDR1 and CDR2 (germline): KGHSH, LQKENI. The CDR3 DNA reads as TGTGCCAGCTCACCCGGACTAGCGTTCGACGAGCAGTACTTC. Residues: CASSPGLAFDEQYF. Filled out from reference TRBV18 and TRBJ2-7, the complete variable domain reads NAGVMQNPRHLVRRRGQEARLRCSPMKGHSHVYWYRQLPEEGLKFMVYLQKENIIDESGMPKERFSAEFPKEGPSILRIQQVVRGDSAAYFCASSPGLAFDEQYFGPGTRLTVT.

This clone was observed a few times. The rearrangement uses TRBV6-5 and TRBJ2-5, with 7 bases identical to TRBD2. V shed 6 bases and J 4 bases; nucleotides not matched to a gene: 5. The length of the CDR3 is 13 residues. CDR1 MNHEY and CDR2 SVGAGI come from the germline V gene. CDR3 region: CASRVSGVETQYF. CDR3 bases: TGTGCCAGCAGGGTCAGCGGGGTAGAGACCCAGTACTTC.